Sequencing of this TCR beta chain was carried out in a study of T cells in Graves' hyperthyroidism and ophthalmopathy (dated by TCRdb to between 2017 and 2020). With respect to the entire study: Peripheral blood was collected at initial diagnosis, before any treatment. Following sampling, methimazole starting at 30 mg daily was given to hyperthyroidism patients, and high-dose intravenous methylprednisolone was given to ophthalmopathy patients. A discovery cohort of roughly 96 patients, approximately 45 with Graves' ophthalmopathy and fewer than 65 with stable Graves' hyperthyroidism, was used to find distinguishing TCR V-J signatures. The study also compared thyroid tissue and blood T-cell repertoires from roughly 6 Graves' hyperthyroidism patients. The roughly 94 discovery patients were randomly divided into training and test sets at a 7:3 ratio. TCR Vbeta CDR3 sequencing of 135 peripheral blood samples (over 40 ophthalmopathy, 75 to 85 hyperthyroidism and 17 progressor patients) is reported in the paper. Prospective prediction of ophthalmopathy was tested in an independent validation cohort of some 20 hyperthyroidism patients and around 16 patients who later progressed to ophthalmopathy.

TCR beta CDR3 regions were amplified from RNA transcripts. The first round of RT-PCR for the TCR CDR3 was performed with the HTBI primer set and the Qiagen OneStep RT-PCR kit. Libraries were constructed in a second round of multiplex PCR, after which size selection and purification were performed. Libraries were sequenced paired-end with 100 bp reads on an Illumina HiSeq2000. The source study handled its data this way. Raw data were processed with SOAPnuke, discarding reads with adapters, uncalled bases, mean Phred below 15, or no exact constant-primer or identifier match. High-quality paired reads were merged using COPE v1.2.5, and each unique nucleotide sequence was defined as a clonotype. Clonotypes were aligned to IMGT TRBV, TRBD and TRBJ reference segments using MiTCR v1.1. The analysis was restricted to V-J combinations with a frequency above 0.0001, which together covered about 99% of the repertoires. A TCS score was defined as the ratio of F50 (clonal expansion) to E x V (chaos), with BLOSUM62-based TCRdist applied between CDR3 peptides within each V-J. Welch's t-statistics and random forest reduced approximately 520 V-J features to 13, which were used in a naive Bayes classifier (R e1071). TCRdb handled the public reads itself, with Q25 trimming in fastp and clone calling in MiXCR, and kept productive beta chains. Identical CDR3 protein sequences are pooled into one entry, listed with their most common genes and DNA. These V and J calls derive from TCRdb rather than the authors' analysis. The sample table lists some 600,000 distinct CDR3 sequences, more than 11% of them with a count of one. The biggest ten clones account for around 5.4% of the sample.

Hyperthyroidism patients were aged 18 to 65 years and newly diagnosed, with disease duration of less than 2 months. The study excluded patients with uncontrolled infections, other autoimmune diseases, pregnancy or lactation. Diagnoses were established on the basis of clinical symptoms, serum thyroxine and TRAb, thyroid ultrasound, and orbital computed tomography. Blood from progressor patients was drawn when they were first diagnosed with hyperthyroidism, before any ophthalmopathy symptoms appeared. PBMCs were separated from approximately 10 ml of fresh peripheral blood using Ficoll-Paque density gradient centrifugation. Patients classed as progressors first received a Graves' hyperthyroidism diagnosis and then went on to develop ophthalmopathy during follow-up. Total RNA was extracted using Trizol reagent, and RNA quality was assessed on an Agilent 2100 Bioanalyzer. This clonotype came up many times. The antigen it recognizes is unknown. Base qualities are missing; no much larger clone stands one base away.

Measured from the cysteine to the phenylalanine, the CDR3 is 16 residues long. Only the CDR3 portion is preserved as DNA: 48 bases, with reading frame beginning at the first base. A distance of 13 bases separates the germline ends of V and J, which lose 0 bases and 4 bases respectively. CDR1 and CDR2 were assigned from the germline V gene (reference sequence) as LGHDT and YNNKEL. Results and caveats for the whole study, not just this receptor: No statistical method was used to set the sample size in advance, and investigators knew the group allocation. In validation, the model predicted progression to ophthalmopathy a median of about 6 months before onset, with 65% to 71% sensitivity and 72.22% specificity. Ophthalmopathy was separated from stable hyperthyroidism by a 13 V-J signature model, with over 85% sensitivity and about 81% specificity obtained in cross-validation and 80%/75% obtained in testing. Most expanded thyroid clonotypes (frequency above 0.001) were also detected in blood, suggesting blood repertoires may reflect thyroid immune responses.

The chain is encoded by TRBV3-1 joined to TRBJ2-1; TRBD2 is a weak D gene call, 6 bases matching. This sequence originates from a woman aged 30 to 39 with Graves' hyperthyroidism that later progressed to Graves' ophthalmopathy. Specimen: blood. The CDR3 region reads CASSQDLARQYNEQFF. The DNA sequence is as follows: TGTGCCAGCAGCCAAGACCTAGCGAGACAATACAATGAGCAGTTCTTC.